This TCR beta chain was recorded in a study of T cells in Graves' hyperthyroidism and ophthalmopathy (dated by TCRdb to the late 2010s). Background on the whole study: To identify TCR V-J signatures that set the groups apart, the researchers used a discovery cohort of 100 patients, made up of some 41 with Graves' ophthalmopathy and about 60 with stable Graves' hyperthyroidism. After sampling, hyperthyroidism patients received methimazole starting at 30 mg daily, and ophthalmopathy patients received high-dose intravenous methylprednisolone. The study also compared thyroid tissue and blood T-cell repertoires from 6 or 7 Graves' hyperthyroidism patients. Whether ophthalmopathy could be predicted prospectively was tested in an independent validation cohort made up of under 20 hyperthyroidism patients plus 17 patients who later progressed to ophthalmopathy. The approximately 90 discovery patients were randomly split 7:3 into training and test sets. The paper describes TCR Vbeta CDR3 sequencing of 135 peripheral blood samples, made up of 43 ophthalmopathy patients, some 76 hyperthyroidism patients and some 17 progressor patients. The paper as a whole reports these results and caveats: A model built on a 13 V-J signature distinguished ophthalmopathy from stable hyperthyroidism, reaching 87.88% sensitivity and around 81% specificity in cross-validation and 80%/75% in testing. Sample size was not statistically predetermined, and blinding of investigators to group allocation was not performed. Most expanded thyroid clonotypes (frequency above 0.001) were also detected in blood, suggesting blood repertoires may reflect thyroid immune responses. During validation, the model predicted progression to ophthalmopathy a median of around 6 months ahead of onset, with around 71% sensitivity and 72% to 85% specificity.

TCR beta CDR3 regions were amplified from RNA transcripts. For the first round of RT-PCR on the TCR CDR3, the HTBI primer set was used together with the Qiagen OneStep RT-PCR kit. The libraries were constructed in a second round of multiplex PCR and then size-selected and purified. Libraries were sequenced paired-end with 100 bp reads on an Illumina HiSeq2000. The authors processed their data as follows. SOAPnuke was used to process the raw data, throwing out any read that contained adapters or uncalled bases, had a mean Phred below 15, or lacked an exact constant-primer or identifier match. COPE v1.2.5 was used to merge high-quality paired reads, and clonotypes were defined as unique nucleotide sequences. MiTCR v1.1 was used to align clonotypes to the IMGT TRBV, TRBD and TRBJ reference segments. The analysis was restricted to V-J combinations with a frequency above 0.0001, which together covered approximately 99% of the repertoires. A TCS score was defined as the ratio of F50 (clonal expansion) to E x V (chaos), with BLOSUM62-based TCRdist applied between CDR3 peptides within each V-J. Welch's t-statistics and random forest reduced approximately 520 V-J features to under 15, which were used in a naive Bayes classifier (R e1071). TCRdb trimmed the raw reads at Q25, called clones with MiXCR and kept productive beta chains. Rows are unified per CDR3 protein, each entry keeping the most common DNA and genes. These V and J calls derive from TCRdb rather than the authors' analysis. The sample table holds hundreds of thousands of distinct CDR3 sequences, of which 46% were seen once. Roughly 8.2% of the sample rests with the top ten.

Including the terminal cysteine and phenylalanine, the CDR3 comprises 14 residues. The entry retains the CDR3 DNA only, 42 bases that are in frame from base 1. Per the germline V gene, SQVTM is the CDR1 and ANQGSEA is the CDR2. Between the V and J ends, shortened by 4 bases and 1 base respectively, the junction contains 11 bases. Many counts were recorded for this clonotype. Its antigen specificity is not known. Per-base qualities were not stored, and no clone one base away is much larger. A patient counted as having stable Graves' hyperthyroidism if no progression to ophthalmopathy occurred over 18 months of follow-up. Hyperthyroidism patients were newly diagnosed, had a disease duration of under 2 months, and were aged 18 to 65 years. Exclusion was applied to patients with uncontrolled infections, other autoimmune diseases, pregnancy or lactation. Diagnoses were established on the basis of clinical symptoms, serum thyroxine and TRAb, thyroid ultrasound, and orbital computed tomography. Total RNA was extracted using Trizol reagent, and RNA quality was assessed on an Agilent 2100 Bioanalyzer.

The receptor chain draws on TRBV29-1 and TRBJ1-3; the best D guess is TRBD1, with 5 bases matching. Sequenced input: peripheral blood or thyroid tissue (not recorded which). This clonotype was obtained from a woman aged 18-29 years with Graves' hyperthyroidism. Donor details come from another sample of the same person, matched by shared clones. The CDR3 protein sequence reads: CSVATALSGNTIYF. The nucleotide sequence is TGCAGCGTTGCGACAGCGTTATCTGGAAACACCATATATTTT. Extended through the reference TRBV29-1 and TRBJ1-3 proteins, this CDR3 yields the full variable domain: SAVISQKPSRDICQRGTSLTIQCQVDSQVTMMFWYRQQPGQSLTLIATANQGSEATYESGFVIDKFPISRPNLTFSTLTVSNMSPEDSSIYLCSVATALSGNTIYFGEGSWLTVV.